These T cell receptor beta chains were read from a single sample in a study of cytomegalovirus exposure and HLA in healthy donors. Libraries were prepared by immunoSEQ multiplex PCR; TCRdb keeps only in-frame clonotypes and omits some of them. The repertoire table contains tens of thousands of clones. Sequenced: PBMCs. The receptors stem from a woman between 45 and 60 years old in good health and CMV-seropositive. Each CDR3 is given without its conserved first and last residue. The D gene is left open where the match is weak.

CDR3 protein | D gene | V gene
ASSPTGLAEYNEQF | TRBD2 | TRBV13
ASSLGVGTSGETQY | TRBD2 | TRBV5-1
ASSARQGAGGYT | TRBD1 | TRBV9
ASSPLAAGGGTDTQY | - | TRBV19
ASSPRVRVEQY | - | TRBV4-1
ASSVVGTDNEQF | TRBD1 | TRBV9
ASSLHPSSYEQY | - | TRBV5-1
ASSQVQYQETQY | - | TRBV4-1
ASSIILAGAGNEQF | TRBD2 | TRBV19
ATSTLKGNTDTQY | - | TRBV15
ASSPGDRSNTGELF | - | TRBV5-1
ASRTLPGENEKLF | - | TRBV5-1
ASSSTRGTSGRYEQY | TRBD1 | TRBV28
ASSLGGQFVYEQY | TRBD1 | TRBV5-5
ASSPTGTGYEAF | TRBD1 | TRBV18
ASSLLGGSNEQY | - | TRBV5-4
ASSQENTQETQY | - | TRBV4-1
ASQDGGTRYGYT | - | TRBV25-1
ATSGYGLAGGPVAYEQY | TRBD2 | TRBV15
ASRGTGVDGYT | TRBD1 | TRBV6-5
ASSQDLGRDQPQH | - | TRBV4-2
ASSISTGVGELF | TRBD1 | TRBV19
ASRLGGENTEAF | TRBD1 | TRBV19
ASSFVAGGPYEQY | TRBD2 | TRBV27
ASSQDRLAGGFVGKNIQY | TRBD2 | TRBV4-3
ASSGSTFYGYT | - | TRBV6-1
AWTGTVYGYT | TRBD1 | TRBV30
ASSPGVSYEQY | - | TRBV6-6
ASRPTGGKAF | - | TRBV6-5
SVGGIAGGKRSTDTQY | TRBD2 | TRBV29-1
SVEDQGAGETQY | TRBD1 | TRBV29-1
ASSQTAPGGAKNIQY | TRBD1 | TRBV18
ASRGQGASNEQF | TRBD1 | TRBV6-1
AWRVYSKQY | - | TRBV30
AWSVGTGGSYGYT | TRBD1 | TRBV30
SALNTGELF | - | TRBV20-1
ASSQGWQGTEAF | - | TRBV4-1
ASSSPSGLGYEQY | - | TRBV5-1
ASSLNREPGNTIY | - | TRBV9
ASPPDRFFGYT | - | TRBV10-1
ATSQGIREKLF | TRBD1 | TRBV2
ASSQPVSRGINTEAF | - | TRBV4-1
ASQGARGYT | TRBD1 | TRBV6-1
ASATGWGYEQY | - | TRBV19
ASSYSNRLSYGYT | - | TRBV6-5
ASSAYNGLANTGELF | TRBD2 | TRBV5-1
ASSLAGDTYNEQF | TRBD2 | TRBV5-1
ASYPGLQETQY | - | TRBV18